These 31 T cell receptor beta chains came from one sample sequenced in a study of beta chain features in type 1 diabetes. Expressed TCRB transcripts were sequenced, since all the RNA that had been isolated was reverse transcribed. Sequencing used immunoSEQ multiplex PCR; TCRdb keeps in-frame clones, though not all of them. Among roughly 310,000 clones listed, 8% to 13% were seen once. The specimen was naive CD4+ T cells from blood. The receptors were gathered from a woman aged 25 to 45 in good health.

This clone was seen a few times. CDR3 bases: TGTGCCAGCAGCTCCCGGACAGGAGACAATGAGCAGTTCTTC. Translation: CASSSRTGDNEQFF. The chain employs TRBV9 and TRBJ2-1, with 7 bases lining up with TRBD1. The CDR3 length is 14 residues. With V trimmed by 4 bases and J by 5 bases, 6 bases remained unmatched. CDR1 is SGDLS, CDR2 YYNGEE, per germline.

This clone was recorded a few times. The chain is built from TRBV28 and TRBJ2-5, with 14 bases aligning to TRBD2. The J call is doubtful: the DNA matches TRBJ2-7 better. This CDR3 spans 15 amino acids. Germline V lookup: CDR1 MDHEN, CDR2 SYDVKM. The CDR3 DNA is TGTGCCAGCAGTCTGGGACTAGCGGGAGTGTACGAGCAGTACTTC. Translated: CASSLGLAGVYEQYF.

This clone was picked up a small number of times. The gene calls are TRBV4-3 and TRBJ2-7, with a possible D match to TRBD1 (6 bases). Per the germline V gene, CDR1 is LGHNA and CDR2 is YSLEER. The V gene lost 2 bases and the J gene lost 0 bases, with 11 bases spanning the gap. This CDR3 region has 15 residues. CDR3 loop: CASSQSPQGSYEQYF. The CDR3 bases are TGCGCCAGCAGCCAATCCCCACAGGGCTCCTACGAGCAGTACTTC.

About this clone: In the same sample, other DNA sequences code for this CDR3. The V gene is TRBV29-1, the J gene TRBJ2-2; D gene unclear. Germline CDR1 is SQVTM and CDR2 is ANQGSEA. The CDR3 is 11 residues long. Trimming shortened V by 4 bases and J by 3 bases, and 3 bases separated the two germline ends. CDR3 protein: CSVGDTGELFF. The CDR3 DNA sequence: TGCAGCGTTGGCGACACCGGGGAGCTGTTTTTT.

This rearrangement joins TRBV6-6 to TRBJ2-7; 10 bases are shared with TRBD1. Germline V lookup: CDR1 MNHNY, CDR2 SVGAGI (reference sequence). Trimming removed 5 bases from V and 3 bases from J; junction bases left unmatched: 7. This CDR3 spans 15 amino acids. The CDR3 protein is CASSDRGQGGYEQYF. The CDR3 DNA sequence: TGTGCCAGCAGTGACCGCGGACAGGGGGGCTACGAGCAGTACTTC.

The chain employs TRBV5-6 and TRBJ2-3; perhaps TRBD2 as D (5 bases). Germline V gene sequence: CDR1 SGHDT, CDR2 YYEEEE. The CDR3 has 11 residues. Trimming shortened V by 3 bases and J by 6 bases, and 5 bases separated the two germline ends. The CDR3 spells CASSSGDTQYF. Written as DNA, the CDR3 is TGTGCCAGCAGCTCGGGGGATACGCAGTATTTT.

The rearrangement uses TRBV20-1 and TRBJ2-1, with D maybe TRBD2 (6 bases). The CDR3 totals 11 residues. CDR1 DFQATT and CDR2 SNEGSKA come from the germline V gene (reference sequence). With 3 bases removed from V and 9 bases from J, the gap between germline ends came to 9 bases. CDR3 in DNA: TGCAGTGCTAGGGGGGACTTTGAGCAGTTCTTC. As protein: CSARGDFEQFF.

This clone occurred a few times. The chain employs TRBV4-3 and TRBJ2-7, with D uncertain. CDR1 is LGHNA and CDR2 is YSLEER in the germline V gene. Trimming removed 0 bases at V and 10 bases at J, with 13 bases between. This CDR3 has 13 residues. In DNA, the CDR3 is TGCGCCAGCAGCCAAGATTTTATCGGGTTCCAGTACTTC. Translating it yields CASSQDFIGFQYF.

The gene calls are TRBV28 and TRBJ2-5; 9 bases agree with TRBD2. CDR1 and CDR2 from the germline V gene are MDHEN and SYDVKM. The junction had 7 bases not matched to a gene; V was cut back by 6 bases and J by 5 bases. This CDR3 contains 14 residues. CDR3 DNA: TGTGCCAGCAGAGGGGGACTAGCTGTGGAGACCCAGTACTTC. This translates into CASRGGLAVETQYF.

This clone was counted a few times. The J gene is TRBJ2-2, the V gene TRBV27, with D perhaps being TRBD1 or TRBD2 (10 bases each). V shed 6 bases and J shed 7 bases, with 36 bases lying between them. There are 21 residues in the CDR3. Germline CDR1 and CDR2: MNHEY and SMNVEV (reference sequence). For the CDR3, the DNA is TGTGCCAGCAGCCCCTTAGCCGGGACAGGGGACCTAGCGGGAGACGGCGGGGAGCTGTTTTTT. Amino acids: CASSPLAGTGDLAGDGGELFF.

The chain combines TRBV7-3 with TRBJ2-3; possible D gene TRBD2, 6 bases. Trimming removed 1 base from V and 0 bases from J, with 17 bases in between. The CDR3 has 18 amino acids. Germline assignment: CDR1 SGHTA and CDR2 FQGTGA. CDR3 DNA sequence: TGTGCCAGCAGCTTAAAAACGGGAGCACAATTAAGCACAGATACGCAGTATTTT. Its translation is CASSLKTGAQLSTDTQYF. The complete variable domain, with remaining parts taken from reference TRBV7-3 and TRBJ2-3, reads GAGVSQTPSNKVTEKGKYVELRCDPISGHTALYWYRQSLGQGPEFLIYFQGTGAADDSGLPNDRFFAVRPEGSVSTLKIQRTERGDSAVYLCASSLKTGAQLSTDTQYFGPGTRLTVL.

Only a few counts were recorded for this clone. Within the sample, other DNA sequences also encode this same CDR3. The gene calls are TRBV18 and TRBJ2-1; D is perhaps TRBD2 (5 bases). Germline V CDR1 and CDR2: KGHSH, LQKENI. This CDR3 has 15 amino acids. The V end was cut by 3 bases, the J end by 4 bases, with 13 bases between. CDR3 bases: TGTGCCAGCTCACCGGGGAGCGGTGGATACAATGAGCAGTTCTTC. As protein: CASSPGSGGYNEQFF. The full variable domain, with the rest looked up from reference TRBV18 and TRBJ2-1, is NAGVMQNPRHLVRRRGQEARLRCSPMKGHSHVYWYRQLPEEGLKFMVYLQKENIIDESGMPKERFSAEFPKEGPSILRIQQVVRGDSAAYFCASSPGSGGYNEQFFGPGTRLTVL.

The chain is built from TRBV30 and TRBJ1-1; D is unresolved. Trimming cost V 0 bases and J 1 base, with 6 bases left between them. CDR1 is GTSNPN, CDR2 SVGIG, per germline (reference sequence). This CDR3 comprises 13 residues. Here the CDR3 DNA reads TGTGCCTGGAGTGTAGGGAGGAACACTGAAGCTTTCTTT. It translates to CAWSVGRNTEAFF.

The chain recombines TRBV4-3 with TRBJ2-3, with 14 positions matching TRBD2. After removal of 6 bases from V and 6 bases from J, the junction contained 8 bases not matched to a gene. CDR1 is LGHNA and CDR2 is YSLEER in the germline V gene. CDR3 length equals 16 residues. The CDR3 is CASRQGLAGEWDTQYF. CDR3 coding DNA: TGCGCCAGCAGGCAGGGACTAGCGGGAGAATGGGATACGCAGTATTTT.

This clone was seen more than once but under ten times. This chain joins TRBV6-6 and TRBJ2-7; TRBD2 matches 9 bases. The germline CDR1 and CDR2 sequences are MNHNY and SVGAGI (reference sequence). The CDR3 contains 15 residues. V shed 2 bases and J 7 bases; nucleotides not matched to a gene: 9. The DNA of the CDR3 is TGTGCCAGCAGTTACGAGCGGGAGGTCCCAAGGGAGCAGTACTTC. Translating gives CASSYEREVPREQYF.

This clone was seen a handful of times. The chain uses TRBV14 and TRBJ1-4, with D uncertain. The CDR3 is 13 amino acids. In germline, CDR1 is SGHDN, CDR2 FVKESK. The V end lost 1 base, the J end lost 8 bases, and 8 bases lay between the germline ends. The CDR3 region has the DNA TGTGCCAGCAGCCAAGGGGCGACAGAAAAACTGTTTTTT. Its protein product is CASSQGATEKLFF.

The chain recombines TRBV28 with TRBJ1-2, with D maybe TRBD1 (6 bases). The CDR3 spans 15 residues. Germline CDR1 is MDHEN and CDR2 is SYDVKM. V lost 3 bases and J 4 bases, leaving 15 bases between the germline ends. The CDR3: CASSFIGRGPYGYTF. CDR3 sequence (DNA): TGTGCCAGCAGTTTTATCGGCAGGGGCCCCTATGGCTACACCTTC.

This chain connects TRBV19 to TRBJ2-7; D might be TRBD2 (5 bases). With 3 bases removed from V and 3 bases from J, the gap between germline ends came to 15 bases. The CDR3 spans 15 residues. CDR1 LNHDA and CDR2 SQIVND come from the germline V gene (reference sequence). The CDR3 spells CASSISGLPRYEQYF. DNA for the CDR3: TGTGCCAGTAGTATCTCGGGGTTACCTCGCTACGAGCAGTACTTC.

This clone was counted between two and nine times. The gene calls are TRBV20-1 and TRBJ2-7, with no clear D. The V gene lost 0 bases and the J gene lost 7 bases, with 7 bases spanning the gap. The CDR3 extends over 11 amino acids. Per germline, CDR1 DFQATT and CDR2 SNEGSKA (reference sequence). The CDR3 here is CSARDQREQYF. CDR3 in DNA: TGCAGTGCTAGAGATCAGCGTGAGCAGTACTTC.

The CDR3 nucleotides are TGTGCCAGCAAAGAGGGGGCCTACAATGAGCAGTTCTTC. Translating gives CASKEGAYNEQFF. The rearrangement uses TRBV28 and TRBJ2-1; D may be TRBD1 (6 bases). Trimming removed 7 bases from V and 2 bases from J, with 9 bases in between. The germline CDR1 and CDR2 sequences are MDHEN and SYDVKM. There are 13 residues in the CDR3.

This clone was seen many times. CDR3 DNA sequence: TGCAGCGTTGGGACAGCCCTCAGCTCCGAGCAGTACTTC. Its protein is CSVGTALSSEQYF. V gene TRBV29-1 combines with J gene TRBJ2-7, with a weak D call TRBD1 (6 bases). V lost 4 bases and J 6 bases, leaving 16 bases between the germline ends. The CDR3 sequence is 13 residues long. Germline lookup yields CDR1 SQVTM and CDR2 ANQGSEA.

This clone occurred a few times. The chain joins TRBV29-1 to TRBJ1-1, with 7 bases that match TRBD1. The CDR3 runs 15 residues. V shed 2 bases and J 0 bases; nucleotides not matched to a gene: 6. Germline CDR1 and CDR2: SQVTM and ANQGSEA. CDR3 sequence: CSVERGGAVNTEAFF. The CDR3 DNA sequence: TGCAGCGTTGAAAGAGGGGGCGCCGTGAACACTGAAGCTTTCTTT.

This clone was counted between two and nine times. J is TRBJ2-5 and V is TRBV19, with a tentative D call TRBD2 (6 bases). CDR1 and CDR2 (germline): LNHDA, SQIVND (reference sequence). Trimming stripped 5 bases from V and 1 base from J, with 11 bases between. This CDR3 contains 14 residues. This CDR3 reads CASSSGAVQETQYF. CDR3 in DNA: TGTGCCAGTAGTTCGGGAGCGGTCCAAGAGACCCAGTACTTC.

This rearrangement joins TRBV7-8 to TRBJ1-1, with a weak D call TRBD1 (5 bases). The V gene lost 0 bases and the J gene lost 0 bases, with 8 bases spanning the gap. CDR3 length: 15 amino acids. The germline V gene encodes CDR1 SGHVS and CDR2 FQNEAQ. DNA for the CDR3: TGTGCCAGCAGCTTAGCGGGGGGTTTGAACACTGAAGCTTTCTTT. As protein: CASSLAGGLNTEAFF.

This clone was seen only a few times. The chain carries TRBV9 and TRBJ2-2, with D unclear. Germline V gene sequence: CDR1 SGDLS, CDR2 YYNGEE. The ends were cut back, 3 bases at V and 4 bases at J, with 10 bases in the middle. This CDR3 is 14 amino acids long. The chain's CDR3 is CASSGSVLTGELFF. The CDR3, as DNA: TGTGCCAGCAGCGGCTCAGTTCTCACCGGGGAGCTGTTTTTT.

The chain has TRBV28 and TRBJ2-1; D is possibly TRBD1 (5 bases). There are 12 residues in the CDR3. V shed 2 bases and J shed 9 bases, with 8 bases lying between them. Germline V gene sequence: CDR1 MDHEN, CDR2 SYDVKM. CDR3 amino acids: CASSLGAAEQFF. As DNA, the CDR3 is TGTGCCAGCAGTTTAGGGGCGGCTGAGCAGTTCTTC.

This clone was recorded only once. The chain employs TRBV28 and TRBJ1-4; TRBD1 might be the D (6 bases). The CDR3 loop spans 14 amino acids. In germline, CDR1 is MDHEN, CDR2 SYDVKM. The germline V and J ends were trimmed by 8 bases and 6 bases, with 16 bases remaining between them. The CDR3 region has the DNA TGTGCCAGCGGGGGACCGTGGGGGCATGAAAAACTGTTTTTT. Its protein product is CASGGPWGHEKLFF.

This chain uses TRBV30 with TRBJ1-1; weak D call: TRBD1 (5 bases). CDR3 length equals 13 residues. Germline CDR1 GTSNPN, CDR2 SVGIG (reference sequence). The germline V and J ends were trimmed by 3 bases and 1 base, with 9 bases remaining between them. CDR3 in DNA: TGTGCCTGGAGCCCGGACACGAACACTGAAGCTTTCTTT. Its protein product is CAWSPDTNTEAFF.

The chain links TRBV19 to TRBJ1-5, with TRBD1 matching over 7 bases. Germline CDR1 and CDR2: LNHDA and SQIVND (reference sequence). The CDR3 has 15 amino acids. Losses at the gene ends were 3 bases for V and 2 bases for J; bases not matched to a gene: 4. CDR3 residues: CASSMEGAGNQPQHF. The CDR3 region has the DNA TGTGCCAGTAGTATGGAGGGGGCCGGCAATCAGCCCCAGCATTTT.

This clone has only a few counts. This chain uses TRBV11-3 with TRBJ1-5, with D possibly matching TRBD1 (6 bases). V lost 5 bases to trimming and J lost 5 bases, with 13 bases between them. Germline V gene data show CDR1 as SGHNT and CDR2 as YENEEA. CDR3 length: 14 amino acids. The CDR3 DNA reads TGTGCCAGCAGCCGCGGACAGAAATATCAGCCCCAGCATTTT. It specifies CASSRGQKYQPQHF.

The chain joins TRBV9 to TRBJ1-2; possible D gene TRBD1, 5 bases. Germline lookup yields CDR1 SGDLS and CDR2 YYNGEE. This CDR3 is built from 13 residues. Trimming shortened V by 3 bases and J by 1 base, and 7 bases separated the two germline ends. CDR3 bases: TGTGCCAGCAGCGCACAGGTTAACTATGGCTACACCTTC. Translation: CASSAQVNYGYTF.